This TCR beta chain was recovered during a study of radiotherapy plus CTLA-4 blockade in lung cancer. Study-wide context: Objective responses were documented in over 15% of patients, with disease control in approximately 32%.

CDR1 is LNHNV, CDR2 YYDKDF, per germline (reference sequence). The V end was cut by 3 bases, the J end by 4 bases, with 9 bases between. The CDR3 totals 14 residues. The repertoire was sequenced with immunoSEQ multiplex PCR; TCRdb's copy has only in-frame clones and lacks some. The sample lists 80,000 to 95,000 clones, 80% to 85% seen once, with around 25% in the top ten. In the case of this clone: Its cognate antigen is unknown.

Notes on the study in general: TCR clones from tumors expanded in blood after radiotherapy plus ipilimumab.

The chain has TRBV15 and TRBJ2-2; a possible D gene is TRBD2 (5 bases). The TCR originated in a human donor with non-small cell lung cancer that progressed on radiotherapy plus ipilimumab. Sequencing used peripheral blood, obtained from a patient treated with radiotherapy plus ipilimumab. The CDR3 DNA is TGTGCCACCAGCAGGGAGGCAGGCACCGGGGAGCTGTTTTTT. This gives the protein CATSREAGTGELFF.